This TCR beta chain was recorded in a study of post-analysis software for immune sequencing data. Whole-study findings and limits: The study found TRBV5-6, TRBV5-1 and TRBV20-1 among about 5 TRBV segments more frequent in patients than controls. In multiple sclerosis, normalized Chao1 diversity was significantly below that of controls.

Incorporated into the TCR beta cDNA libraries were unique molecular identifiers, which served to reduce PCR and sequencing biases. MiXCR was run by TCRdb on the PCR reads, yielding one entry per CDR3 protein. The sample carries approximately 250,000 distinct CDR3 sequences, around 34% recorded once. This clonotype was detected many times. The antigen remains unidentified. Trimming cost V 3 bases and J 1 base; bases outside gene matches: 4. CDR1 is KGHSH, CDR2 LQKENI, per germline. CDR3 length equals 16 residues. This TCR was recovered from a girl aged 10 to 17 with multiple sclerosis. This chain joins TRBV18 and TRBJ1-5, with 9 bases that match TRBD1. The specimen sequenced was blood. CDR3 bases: TGTGCCAGCTCACCTTGGACAGGGGCCAGCAATCAGCCCCAGCATTTT. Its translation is CASSPWTGASNQPQHF.